This T cell receptor beta chain was identified in a study of blood T cell repertoires in COVID-19. About the research overall: From T cells, B-cell-depleted T cells, or PBMCs came the material, which was cDNA or gDNA.

Sequenced by immunoSEQ multiplex PCR; TCRdb stores in-frame clones only, minus some. The data show about 270,000 clones, roughly 88% seen once. This CDR3 has 13 amino acids. Trimming cost V 1 base and J 6 bases; bases outside gene matches: 1. Germline CDR1 is LGHDT and CDR2 is YNNKEL (reference sequence). This sequence joins TRBV3-1 (or the pseudogene TRBV3-2) and TRBJ1-2; 8 positions match TRBD1. The specimen was peripheral blood. The receptor was derived from a woman older than 75 with COVID-19, enrolled during active disease. The CDR3: CASSQAGGDGYTF. The CDR3 DNA sequence: TGTGCCAGCAGCCAAGCAGGGGGCGATGGCTACACCTTC.